The clone carrying this TCR beta chain was recorded a few times. No antigen is known for it. These data are taken from a study of identical twins. The germline V gene encodes CDR1 DFQATT and CDR2 SNEGSKA (reference sequence). The CDR3 is 17 residues long. With 0 bases removed from V and 0 bases from J, the gap between germline ends came to 12 bases. Study-level points and caveats: Without tracking the same donors, conclusions rested on cross-sectional statistical analysis. Modelling approaches yielded underestimates of out-of-frame TCR alpha sharing between monozygotic twins. Out-of-frame beta sequences exhibited a weaker degree of excess twin sharing.

The cDNA had a unique molecular identifier and a template-switch universal primer site. TCRdb re-called the 5' RACE reads through MiXCR, storing one row per CDR3 protein. The sample includes 700,000 to 950,000 distinct CDR3 sequences, roughly 12% of them seen just once. The sample was also linked to a second study, of yellow fever vaccine responses in identical twins.

Sequenced: PBMCs. This clonotype was sampled from a young woman in good health. The chain uses TRBV20-1 and TRBJ2-6, with D perhaps matching TRBD2 (6 bases). CDR3 coding DNA: TGCAGTGCTAGAGATCTGGTCGGGAGCTCTGGGGCCAACGTCCTGACTTTC. It encodes CSARDLVGSSGANVLTF.